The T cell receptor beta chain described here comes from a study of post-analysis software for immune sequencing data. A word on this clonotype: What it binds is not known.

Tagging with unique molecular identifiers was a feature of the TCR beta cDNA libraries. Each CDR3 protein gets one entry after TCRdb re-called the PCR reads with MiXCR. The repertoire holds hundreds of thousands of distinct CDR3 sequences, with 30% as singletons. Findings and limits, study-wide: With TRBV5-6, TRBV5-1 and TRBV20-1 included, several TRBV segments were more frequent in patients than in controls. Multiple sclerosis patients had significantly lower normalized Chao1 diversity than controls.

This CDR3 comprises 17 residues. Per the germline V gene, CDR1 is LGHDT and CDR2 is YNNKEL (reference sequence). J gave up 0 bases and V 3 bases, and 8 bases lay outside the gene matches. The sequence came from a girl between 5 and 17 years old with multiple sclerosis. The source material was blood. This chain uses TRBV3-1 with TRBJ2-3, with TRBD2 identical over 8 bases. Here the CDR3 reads CASSHGGRQTSTDTQYF. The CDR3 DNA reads TGTGCCAGCAGCCATGGCGGGAGGCAGACTAGCACAGATACGCAGTATTTT.